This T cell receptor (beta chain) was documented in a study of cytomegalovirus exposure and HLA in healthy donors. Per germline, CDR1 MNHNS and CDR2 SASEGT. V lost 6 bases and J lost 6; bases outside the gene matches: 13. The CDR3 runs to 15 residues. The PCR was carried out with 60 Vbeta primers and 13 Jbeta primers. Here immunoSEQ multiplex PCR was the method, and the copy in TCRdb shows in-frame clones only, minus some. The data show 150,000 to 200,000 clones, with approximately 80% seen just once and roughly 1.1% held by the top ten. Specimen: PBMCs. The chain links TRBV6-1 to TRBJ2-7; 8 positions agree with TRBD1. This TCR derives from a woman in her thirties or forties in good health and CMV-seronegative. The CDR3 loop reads CASRRGQDPIREQYF. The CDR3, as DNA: TGTGCCAGCAGGAGGGGACAGGATCCGATCCGCGAGCAGTACTTC.